The 12 T cell receptor beta chains listed next were all sequenced from one sample in a study of regulatory T cells in long-lasting Graves disease. Construction of TCR beta libraries relied on iRepertoire HTBI primers and on Arm-PCR targeting CDR3 regions. MiXCR, applied by TCRdb to the multiplex PCR reads, yields one record per CDR3 protein. The profile shows about 330,000 distinct CDR3 sequences, 15% to 20% of them singletons. Time point reported: newly diagnosed GD, antithyroid drugs for less than 3 months. Generation of the TCR library employed RNA extracted from PBMCs. These data also featured in a second study, about T cells in Graves' hyperthyroidism and ophthalmopathy.

Here the sequenced sample was peripheral blood mononuclear cells (PBMCs), taken at new diagnosis, from a patient treated with antithyroid drugs. Source of these receptors: a woman aged 18-29 years with Graves disease.

This clonotype came up a few times. The chain combines TRBV27 with TRBJ1-2, with 8 bases lining up with TRBD1. The length of the CDR3 is 16 residues. The V segment lost 1 base and the J segment 4 bases; nucleotides outside the gene matches: 8. Germline V lookup: CDR1 MNHEY, CDR2 SMNVEV (reference sequence). This chain's CDR3 is CASSLFPTGVPYGYTF. In nucleotides, the CDR3 is TGTGCCAGCAGTTTATTCCCGACAGGGGTCCCCTATGGCTACACCTTC.

CDR3 region: CASSQDGTSDNEQFF. The CDR3 DNA follows: TGCGCCAGCAGCCAAGATGGGACTAGCGACAATGAGCAGTTCTTC. The V gene is TRBV4-1, the J gene TRBJ2-1, with 10 bases aligning to TRBD2. CDR1 MGHRA and CDR2 YSYEKL come from the germline V gene. The CDR3 is 15 amino acids. The junction had 1 base not matched to a gene; V was cut back by 0 bases and J by 5 bases.

This clonotype occurred many times. The rearrangement joins TRBV6-5 to TRBJ1-1; perhaps TRBD1 as D (6 bases). The CDR3 spans 19 residues. Trimming stripped 0 bases from V and 3 bases from J, with 23 bases between. CDR1 MNHEY and CDR2 SVGAGI come from the germline V gene. The CDR3 spells CASSYSSISTDRSDTEAFF. The CDR3 coding sequence is TGTGCCAGCAGTTACTCGAGTATATCGACCGACAGGTCAGACACTGAAGCTTTCTTT.

In its sample, this clonotype was seen many times. This rearrangement joins TRBV4-1 to TRBJ2-1; 8 positions agree with TRBD1. Germline assignment: CDR1 MGHRA and CDR2 YSYEKL. CDR3 length equals 15 residues. Germline trimming cut 1 base from V and 8 bases from J; bases unmatched to any gene: 7. In DNA, the CDR3 is TGCGCCAGCAGCCAAGCGTCGACAGGGGCTGATGAGCAGTTCTTC. Protein: CASSQASTGADEQFF.

About this clonotype itself: With only one base between it and a far larger clone, this is likely a read error. The chain uses TRBV6-4 and TRBJ2-7; D ambiguous. The CDR3 contains 14 residues. CDR1 MRHNA and CDR2 SNTAGT come from the germline V gene. CDR3 in DNA: TGTGCCAGCCTCCTACGGTCCCCCTCCTACGAGCTGTACTTC. Translation gives CASLLRSPSYELYF.

This clonotype has more than one count but fewer than ten. V is TRBV7-2 and J is TRBJ1-2; TRBD1 aligns across 8 bases. V shed 4 bases, J shed 4 bases, and the junction held 8 bases outside the gene matches. The V gene's germline CDR1 is SGHTA and CDR2 FQGNSA. This CDR3 region has 15 residues. The CDR3 coding sequence is TGTGCCAGCAGCTCCTGGACAGGGCTACGCTATGGCTACACCTTC. Amino acids: CASSSWTGLRYGYTF. The entire variable domain, with the rest obtained from reference TRBV7-2 and TRBJ1-2, is as follows: GAGVSQSPSNKVTEKGKDVELRCDPISGHTALYWYRQSLGQGLEFLIYFQGNSAPDKSGLPSDRFSAERTGGSVSTLTIQRTQQEDSAVYLCASSSWTGLRYGYTFGSGTRLTVV.

Only a few counts were recorded for this clonotype. This chain joins TRBV10-2 and TRBJ1-2, with D perhaps TRBD1 (6 bases). V was cut by 2 bases and J by 2 bases, with 18 bases left in between. Germline lookup yields CDR1 WSHSY and CDR2 SAAADI. The CDR3 has 17 residues. CDR3 protein: CASSEIPGASYNYGYTF. DNA for the CDR3: TGCGCCAGCAGTGAGATCCCGGGGGCTTCGTACAACTATGGCTACACCTTC.

The V call is TRBV5-1, the J call TRBJ2-1; the match to TRBD2 covers 13 bases. The length of the CDR3 is 15 residues. Trimming removed 6 bases from V and 7 bases from J; junction bases left unmatched: 7. CDR1 and CDR2 from the germline V gene are SGHRS and YFSETQ. CDR3 nucleotide sequence: TGCGCCAGCAAGTGGACTAGCGGGAGTACGAATGAGCAGTTCTTC. Its protein is CASKWTSGSTNEQFF.

This clonotype was recorded many times. This chain links TRBV28 with TRBJ2-3; 7 nucleotides align to TRBD1. V shed 7 bases and J 5 bases; nucleotides not matched to a gene: 6. The CDR3 is made up of 13 amino acids. Germline CDR1 reads MDHEN; CDR2 reads SYDVKM. CDR3 sequence reads: CASTTGVEDTQYF. The CDR3 DNA is TGTGCCAGCACCACAGGGGTGGAAGATACGCAGTATTTT. The full variable domain, completed using reference TRBV28 and TRBJ2-3, is DVKVTQSSRYLVKRTGEKVFLECVQDMDHENMFWYRQDPGLGLRLIYFSYDVKMKEKGDIPEGYSVSREKKERFSLILESASTNQTSMYLCASTTGVEDTQYFGPGTRLTVL.

The J gene is TRBJ2-5, the V gene TRBV6-1, with TRBD1 matching 7 bases. The CDR3 contains 14 residues. The J segment lost 4 bases and the V segment lost 8 bases, leaving 10 bases of the junction unmatched. Germline V CDR1 and CDR2: MNHNS, SASEGT. This CDR3 is CASHKTGLGETQYF. CDR3 in DNA: TGTGCCAGCCACAAGACAGGGCTGGGAGAGACCCAGTACTTC.

This clonotype was picked up many times. The CDR3 DNA follows: TGTGCCCTCGCCCCGGGGCGATCGTATACTGAAGCTTTCTTT. This codes for CALAPGRSYTEAFF. J is TRBJ1-1 and V is TRBV6-1, with D possibly being TRBD1 (5 bases). Looked up from germline, CDR1 is MNHNS and CDR2 is SASEGT. The V end was cut by 11 bases, the J end by 5 bases, with 21 bases between. The CDR3 runs to 14 residues.

Many counts were recorded for this clonotype. This chain links TRBV5-1 with TRBJ2-7, with D perhaps TRBD1 (6 bases). This CDR3 is 13 amino acids long. Germline V CDR1 and CDR2: SGHRS, YFSETQ. V shed 4 bases and J shed 3 bases, with 11 bases lying between them. CDR3 coding DNA: TGCGCCAGCAGCGACGGACAGAACTACGAGCAGTACTTC. Translated, it gives CASSDGQNYEQYF.